This is a list of T cell receptor beta chains from one sample in a study of T cells in Graves' hyperthyroidism and ophthalmopathy. TCRdb re-derived calls from the multiplex PCR reads in MiXCR, one entry per CDR3 protein. The table lists over 700,000 distinct CDR3 sequences, under 20% of them singletons. The material sequenced was blood. Source of these receptors: a woman in her 50s with Graves' hyperthyroidism that later progressed to Graves' ophthalmopathy. CDR3s include the opening cysteine and the closing phenylalanine or tryptophan. D genes are given only for firm matches. Clone size is shown for a subset of rows, as once, few, many or a class of expanded clone.

>TRBJ2-1|NA|NA|TRBV10-3
CAIRDPVRDEQFF
TGTGCCATTCGAGACCCCGTGAGGGATGAGCAGTTCTTC
>TRBJ1-6|few|NA|TRBV7-9
CASSWTVSSYNSPLHF
TGTGCCAGCAGCTGGACTGTGAGCTCCTATAATTCACCCCTCCACTTT
>TRBJ1-2|NA|TRBD1|TRBV5-4
CASSFHGRGIYGYTF
TGTGCCAGCAGCTTTCATGGCAGGGGGATCTATGGCTACACCTTC
>TRBJ2-7|many|NA|TRBV5-1
CASSLDLGTDEQYF
TGCGCCAGCAGCTTGGATCTGGGGACGGACGAGCAGTACTTC
>TRBJ2-2|NA|NA|TRBV7-7
CASSAGTQNTGELFF
TGTGCTAGCAGCGCCGGGACACAAAACACCGGGGAGCTGTTTTTT
>TRBJ2-1|many|TRBD2|TRBV27
CASSVAGGRYNEQFF
TGTGCCAGCTCCGTTGCGGGGGGCCGGTACAATGAGCAGTTCTTC
>TRBJ1-4|NA|NA|TRBV5-5
CASSHYATNEKLFF
TGTGCCAGCAGCCATTACGCAACTAATGAAAAACTGTTTTTT
>TRBJ2-3|many|NA|TRBV7-3
CASSSLQGDTQYF
TGTGCCAGCAGCTCCCTGCAGGGGGATACGCAGTATTTT
>TRBJ2-3|many|TRBD2|TRBV5-6
CASSNSGGPDTQYF
TGTGCCAGCAGCAATAGCGGGGGGCCCGATACGCAGTATTTT
>TRBJ1-2|NA|NA|TRBV20-1
CSARDYGYGDGYTF
TGCAGTGCTAGAGATTATGGGTATGGTGATGGCTACACCTTC
>TRBJ1-5|NA|TRBD1|TRBV12-3/TRBV12-4
CASSSRPGQFLEGDQPQHF
TGTGCCAGCAGTTCCAGACCGGGACAGTTTTTGGAAGGGGATCAGCCCCAGCATTTT
>TRBJ2-1|many|TRBD2|TRBV29-1
CSVAQGLATSYNEQFF
TGCAGCGTTGCTCAGGGACTAGCGACCTCCTACAATGAGCAGTTCTTC
>TRBJ2-7|many|NA|TRBV6-2/TRBV6-3
CASSLFGEQYF
TGTGCCAGCAGCTTATTCGGCGAGCAGTACTTC
>TRBJ2-5|few|TRBD2|TRBV4-2
CASSPSTTSKETQYF
TGTGCCAGCAGCCCCTCGACGACTAGCAAGGAGACCCAGTACTTC
>TRBJ1-1|NA|TRBD1|TRBV3-1
CASSHADRGDAFF
TGTGCCAGCAGCCATGCAGACAGGGGGGATGCTTTCTTT
>TRBJ2-1|many|NA|TRBV10-1
CASSDPRDADEQFF
TGCGCCAGCAGTGACCCTCGGGACGCCGATGAGCAGTTCTTC
>TRBJ1-2|NA|NA|TRBV6-1
CASSVHWTDSLYGYTF
TGTGCCAGCAGCGTACATTGGACGGACAGTTTATATGGCTACACCTTC
>TRBJ1-2|few|NA|TRBV29-1
CSARGHRAGYTF
TGCAGCGCCCGGGGACACCGGGCTGGCTACACCTTC
>TRBJ1-1|NA|NA|TRBV14
CASSQDFSSVGTEAFF
TGTGCCAGCAGCCAAGATTTTAGCAGTGTAGGGACTGAAGCTTTCTTT
>TRBJ1-2|many|NA|TRBV12-3/TRBV12-4
CASQQDYGYTF
TGTGCCAGTCAACAGGACTATGGCTACACCTTC
>TRBJ1-1|many|NA|TRBV5-1
CASSLEAQGSTEAFF
TGCGCCAGCAGCTTGGAAGCGCAGGGTTCCACTGAAGCTTTCTTT
>TRBJ1-2|many|NA|TRBV3-1
CASSQDLGLNYGYTF
TGTGCCAGCAGCCAAGATCTTGGACTTAACTATGGCTACACCTTC
>TRBJ2-5|many|NA|TRBV7-2
CASSLVGGAQETQYF
TGTGCCAGCAGCTTAGTGGGGGGGGCGCAAGAGACCCAGTACTTC
>TRBJ2-4|many|NA|TRBV12-3/TRBV12-4
CASSLWGAKNIQYF
TGTGCCAGCAGTTTATGGGGTGCCAAAAACATTCAGTACTTC
>TRBJ2-1|many|NA|TRBV3-1
CASSQARGAGNEQFF
TGTGCCAGCAGCCAAGCCAGGGGCGCGGGTAATGAGCAGTTCTTC
>TRBJ2-2|few|NA|TRBV5-1
CASSLTFANTGELFF
TGCGCCAGCAGCTTAACATTCGCGAACACCGGGGAGCTGTTTTTT
>TRBJ2-3|many|NA|TRBV9
CASSDGRTTDTQYF
TGTGCCAGCAGCGACGGACGGACTACAGATACGCAGTATTTT
>TRBJ2-1|few|NA|TRBV27
CASSPRSGSYNEQFF
TGTGCCAGCAGTCCCCGGTCGGGGTCCTACAATGAGCAGTTCTTC
>TRBJ2-7|NA|NA|TRBV2
CASGRDISYEQYF
TGTGCCAGCGGGCGGGACATCTCCTACGAGCAGTACTTC
>TRBJ2-7|few|NA|TRBV7-6
CASSFGSTYEQYF
TGTGCCAGCAGCTTTGGCTCGACCTACGAGCAGTACTTC
>TRBJ2-1|many|TRBD2|TRBV7-8
CASSLVRGGQYEQFF
TGTGCCAGCAGCTTAGTTCGGGGGGGCCAGTATGAGCAGTTCTTC
>TRBJ2-7|few|NA|TRBV7-3
CASSPSPGPAHEQYF
TGTGCCAGCAGCCCCAGCCCGGGACCTGCCCACGAGCAGTACTTC
>TRBJ2-1|NA|NA|TRBV10-1
CASSESRQRKNEQFF
TGCGCCAGCAGTGAGTCGCGCCAGAGAAAAAATGAGCAGTTCTTC
>TRBJ1-1|many|NA|TRBV7-9
CASSFTESNTEAFF
TGTGCCAGCAGCTTCACAGAATCGAACACTGAAGCTTTCTTT
>TRBJ1-5|NA|TRBD1|TRBV19
CASSIQQGGGNQPQHF
TGTGCCAGTAGTATCCAACAGGGGGGTGGCAATCAGCCCCAGCATTTT
>TRBJ2-3|NA|TRBD2|TRBV24-1
CATSEGTSGTDTQYF
TGTGCCACCAGTGAGGGGACTAGCGGAACAGATACGCAGTATTTT
>TRBJ1-1|NA|NA|TRBV19
CASSGVNTGAFF
TGTGCCAGTAGCGGTGTGAACACTGGAGCTTTCTTT
>TRBJ2-2|many|NA|TRBV7-6
CASSLPRQGNTGELFF
TGTGCCAGCAGCTTACCCCGCCAGGGGAACACCGGGGAGCTGTTTTTT
>TRBJ1-1|few|TRBD1|TRBV5-4
CASSFGTGIGTEAFF
TGTGCCAGCAGCTTTGGGACAGGGATTGGCACTGAAGCTTTCTTT
>TRBJ1-1|many|TRBD1|TRBV20-1
CSARADRAHTEAFF
TGCAGTGCTAGAGCAGACAGGGCCCACACTGAAGCTTTCTTT
>TRBJ2-2|many|TRBD2|TRBV20-1
CTLRGGDTGELFF
TGCACCCTGCGTGGGGGGGACACCGGGGAGCTGTTTTTT
>TRBJ1-1|NA|NA|TRBV20-1
CSAPQTGANTEAFF
TGCAGTGCTCCCCAAACGGGGGCCAACACTGAAGCTTTCTTT
>TRBJ1-5|many|TRBD1|TRBV2
CASRVALGTGGNQPQHF
TGTGCCAGCAGGGTGGCCCTCGGGACAGGGGGCAATCAGCCCCAGCATTTT
>TRBJ2-7|NA|TRBD2|TRBV18
CASSPKAGVYYEQYF
TGTGCCAGCTCACCAAAAGCGGGGGTATACTACGAGCAGTACTTC
>TRBJ1-1|many|TRBD1|TRBV27
CASSLETGVTEAFF
TGTGCCAGCAGTTTAGAGACAGGGGTCACTGAAGCTTTCTTT
>TRBJ1-5|many|TRBD1|TRBV12-3/TRBV12-4
CASSLLNRGGQPQHF
TGTGCCAGCAGTTTACTGAACAGGGGAGGTCAGCCCCAGCATTTT
>TRBJ2-1|many|NA|TRBV11-2
CASSPLQGRAGDEQFF
TGTGCCAGCAGCCCACTACAGGGACGTGCCGGCGATGAGCAGTTCTTC
>TRBJ1-1|few|TRBD1|TRBV6-1
CASSEVETGANTEAFF
TGTGCCAGCAGTGAAGTGGAGACAGGGGCGAACACTGAAGCTTTCTTT